Listed below are T cell receptor beta chains from one sample, sequenced in a study of graft-versus-host responses after intestinal transplantation. Some clones are missing from TCRdb's copy, which holds only in-frame ones; the method was immunoSEQ multiplex PCR. This table holds 70,000 or so clones, approximately 87% found once. These receptors lack a known antigen. Sequenced material: unstimulated CD4+ T cells sorted from spleen or lymph node cells, taken before transplant. The origin of the receptors is a human donor who was the organ donor for an intestinal transplant. CDR3s include the opening cysteine and the closing phenylalanine or tryptophan. Each record gives: D gene, V gene, J gene, clone size, CDR3 protein, CDR3 DNA. D genes are given only for firm matches. A clone size is listed for some rows: how often the clone was seen (once, few, many), or a class if it is expanded.

d_call: -; v_call: TRBV5-1; j_call: TRBJ1-1; clone_size: -; cdr3_aa: CASRSPGGAGGEAFF; cdr3_nt: TGCGCCAGCAGGTCCCCTGGAGGGGCGGGGGGAGAAGCTTTCTTT
d_call: TRBD1; v_call: TRBV5-1; j_call: TRBJ2-3; clone_size: -; cdr3_aa: CASSDNRGRADTQYF; cdr3_nt: TGCGCCAGCAGCGACAACAGGGGGCGGGCAGATACGCAGTATTTT
d_call: TRBD1; v_call: TRBV6-6; j_call: TRBJ1-6; clone_size: few; cdr3_aa: CASNIRQGADPLHF; cdr3_nt: TGTGCCAGCAATATCAGACAGGGAGCGGATCCCCTCCACTTT
d_call: -; v_call: TRBV29-1; j_call: TRBJ1-2; clone_size: -; cdr3_aa: CSVVVSPGIDYGYTF; cdr3_nt: TGCAGCGTTGTAGTATCCCCTGGTATCGACTATGGCTACACCTTC
d_call: TRBD1; v_call: TRBV18; j_call: TRBJ1-6; clone_size: -; cdr3_aa: CASSPPGQNSPLHF; cdr3_nt: TGTGCCAGCTCACCACCGGGACAGAATTCACCCCTCCACTTT
d_call: -; v_call: TRBV6-5; j_call: TRBJ2-2; clone_size: -; cdr3_aa: CASSFYTGELFF; cdr3_nt: TGTGCCAGCAGTTTCTACACCGGGGAGCTGTTTTTT
d_call: -; v_call: TRBV6-5; j_call: TRBJ2-3; clone_size: -; cdr3_aa: CASSYAGDTQYF; cdr3_nt: TGTGCCAGCAGTTACGCGGGAGATACGCAGTATTTT
d_call: -; v_call: TRBV30; j_call: TRBJ1-5; clone_size: -; cdr3_aa: CAWTLGRRYSNQPQHF; cdr3_nt: TGTGCCTGGACTTTAGGGAGAAGGTATAGCAATCAGCCCCAGCATTTT
d_call: -; v_call: TRBV5-5; j_call: TRBJ2-3; clone_size: once; cdr3_aa: CASSPGLQGLDTQYF; cdr3_nt: TGTGCCAGCAGCCCCGGACTCCAGGGGTTAGATACGCAGTATTTT
d_call: TRBD1; v_call: TRBV28; j_call: TRBJ1-2; clone_size: -; cdr3_aa: CASSLGTGTGLYGYTF; cdr3_nt: TGTGCCAGCAGTTTAGGGACGGGGACAGGGCTCTATGGCTACACCTTC
d_call: TRBD1; v_call: TRBV5-1; j_call: TRBJ1-2; clone_size: few; cdr3_aa: CASSPRQGAMDGYTF; cdr3_nt: TGCGCCAGCAGCCCGAGACAGGGGGCGATGGATGGCTACACCTTC
d_call: -; v_call: TRBV5-1; j_call: TRBJ1-6; clone_size: once; cdr3_aa: CASSLGSSSYNSPLHF; cdr3_nt: TGCGCCAGCAGCTTGGGTTCGAGCTCCTATAATTCACCCCTCCACTTT
d_call: -; v_call: TRBV28; j_call: TRBJ1-5; clone_size: -; cdr3_aa: CASSLNRDQPQHF; cdr3_nt: TGTGCCAGCAGTTTAAATAGAGATCAGCCCCAGCATTTT
d_call: -; v_call: TRBV4-1; j_call: TRBJ1-2; clone_size: -; cdr3_aa: CASSQTPSADKGLNGYTF; cdr3_nt: TGCGCCAGCAGCCAAACCCCCTCGGCGGATAAGGGACTTAATGGCTACACCTTC
d_call: TRBD1; v_call: TRBV9; j_call: TRBJ2-3; clone_size: -; cdr3_aa: CASSEGQADTQYF; cdr3_nt: TGTGCCAGCAGCGAGGGACAGGCAGATACGCAGTATTTT
d_call: -; v_call: TRBV30; j_call: TRBJ2-5; clone_size: -; cdr3_aa: CAWSAETQYF; cdr3_nt: TGTGCCTGGAGTGCGGAGACCCAGTACTTC
d_call: TRBD1; v_call: TRBV7-2; j_call: TRBJ1-1; clone_size: -; cdr3_aa: CASSLKGQGGTEAFF; cdr3_nt: TGTGCCAGCAGCTTAAAAGGACAGGGCGGCACTGAAGCTTTCTTT
d_call: TRBD2; v_call: TRBV5-4; j_call: TRBJ2-3; clone_size: -; cdr3_aa: CASSLLAGGTDTQYF; cdr3_nt: TGTGCCAGCAGCTTGCTAGCGGGGGGCACAGATACGCAGTATTTT
d_call: TRBD2; v_call: TRBV6-5; j_call: TRBJ2-5; clone_size: -; cdr3_aa: CASRAGGGQETQYF; cdr3_nt: TGTGCCAGCAGGGCGGGGGGAGGGCAAGAGACCCAGTACTTC
d_call: -; v_call: TRBV21-1; j_call: TRBJ2-2; clone_size: medium-sized; cdr3_aa: CASSKLPQGGELFF; cdr3_nt: TGTGCCAGCAGCAAATTACCCCAGGGGGGGGAGCTGTTTTTT
d_call: -; v_call: TRBV7-8; j_call: TRBJ2-5; clone_size: -; cdr3_aa: CASSSPLLSAETQYF; cdr3_nt: TGTGCCAGCAGCTCCCCCCTCCTGAGTGCGGAGACCCAGTACTTC
d_call: -; v_call: TRBV30; j_call: TRBJ1-2; clone_size: -; cdr3_aa: CAWSNYRDGYTF; cdr3_nt: TGTGCCTGGAGTAACTACAGGGACGGCTACACCTTC
d_call: TRBD1; v_call: TRBV6-5; j_call: TRBJ1-1; clone_size: -; cdr3_aa: CASSPGTGFTEAFF; cdr3_nt: TGTGCCAGCAGCCCCGGGACAGGGTTCACTGAAGCTTTCTTT
d_call: TRBD1; v_call: TRBV29-1; j_call: TRBJ2-3; clone_size: -; cdr3_aa: CSVDPRQGASDTQYF; cdr3_nt: TGCAGCGTTGACCCTAGACAGGGGGCATCAGATACGCAGTATTTT
d_call: -; v_call: TRBV7-2; j_call: TRBJ1-1; clone_size: -; cdr3_aa: CASSPYLMWTEAFF; cdr3_nt: TGTGCCAGCAGCCCGTACCTAATGTGGACTGAAGCTTTCTTT
d_call: -; v_call: TRBV10-3; j_call: TRBJ1-2; clone_size: -; cdr3_aa: CAISEPGVFGYTF; cdr3_nt: TGTGCCATCAGTGAGCCGGGAGTATTTGGCTACACCTTC
d_call: -; v_call: TRBV2; j_call: TRBJ2-5; clone_size: -; cdr3_aa: CASSDRGETQYF; cdr3_nt: TGTGCCAGCAGTGACAGGGGAGAGACCCAGTACTTC
d_call: TRBD1; v_call: TRBV4-1; j_call: TRBJ2-3; clone_size: -; cdr3_aa: CASSQEQGKADTQYF; cdr3_nt: TGCGCCAGCAGCCAGGAACAGGGGAAGGCAGATACGCAGTATTTT
d_call: -; v_call: TRBV4-1; j_call: TRBJ2-5; clone_size: -; cdr3_aa: CASSQRAGAETQYF; cdr3_nt: TGCGCCAGCAGCCAACGGGCGGGCGCCGAGACCCAGTACTTC
d_call: -; v_call: TRBV6-4; j_call: TRBJ2-6; clone_size: few; cdr3_aa: CASSPLGVSGANVLTF; cdr3_nt: TGTGCCAGCAGTCCCCTCGGGGTCTCTGGGGCCAACGTCCTGACTTTC
d_call: -; v_call: TRBV7-2; j_call: TRBJ2-3; clone_size: -; cdr3_aa: CASSLKGGQSRGTQYF; cdr3_nt: TGTGCCAGCAGCTTAAAGGGGGGGCAGTCCAGAGGTACGCAGTATTTT
d_call: -; v_call: TRBV19; j_call: TRBJ2-3; clone_size: -; cdr3_aa: CATSEGTTSTDTQYF; cdr3_nt: TGTGCCACCTCCGAGGGGACAACTAGCACAGATACGCAGTATTTT
d_call: TRBD1; v_call: TRBV5-4; j_call: TRBJ2-1; clone_size: -; cdr3_aa: CASSSGQGENNEQFF; cdr3_nt: TGTGCCAGCAGCTCGGGACAGGGGGAGAACAATGAGCAGTTCTTC
d_call: -; v_call: TRBV7-9; j_call: TRBJ1-6; clone_size: -; cdr3_aa: CASSSVRGAPPSPLHF; cdr3_nt: TGTGCCAGCAGTTCGGTAAGGGGCGCTCCCCCTTCACCCCTCCACTTT
d_call: TRBD1; v_call: TRBV19; j_call: TRBJ2-5; clone_size: -; cdr3_aa: CASSFIRGSVETQYF; cdr3_nt: TGTGCCAGTAGTTTCATCAGGGGGAGCGTAGAGACCCAGTACTTC
d_call: -; v_call: TRBV18; j_call: TRBJ1-2; clone_size: -; cdr3_aa: CASSPSQQRGGYTF; cdr3_nt: TGTGCCAGCTCACCAAGTCAACAACGAGGTGGCTACACCTTC
d_call: -; v_call: TRBV7-2; j_call: TRBJ2-1; clone_size: -; cdr3_aa: CASSLSAVAASYNEQFF; cdr3_nt: TGTGCCAGCAGCTTATCGGCGGTAGCGGCTTCCTACAATGAGCAGTTCTTC
d_call: -; v_call: TRBV10-3; j_call: TRBJ2-1; clone_size: few; cdr3_aa: CAISAGLSNEQFF; cdr3_nt: TGTGCCATCAGCGCGGGACTGAGCAATGAGCAGTTCTTC
d_call: -; v_call: TRBV2; j_call: TRBJ2-5; clone_size: few; cdr3_aa: CASSEGATQYF; cdr3_nt: TGTGCCAGCAGTGAAGGGGCGACCCAGTACTTC
d_call: -; v_call: TRBV5-1; j_call: TRBJ1-1; clone_size: -; cdr3_aa: CASSSGGVAEAFF; cdr3_nt: TGCGCCAGCAGCTCGGGGGGGGTCGCTGAAGCTTTCTTT
d_call: -; v_call: TRBV9; j_call: TRBJ2-3; clone_size: -; cdr3_aa: CASSLGLPSTDTQYF; cdr3_nt: TGTGCCAGCAGCCTAGGACTTCCTAGCACAGATACGCAGTATTTT
d_call: -; v_call: TRBV30; j_call: TRBJ1-5; clone_size: once; cdr3_aa: CAWSGEGMIGVSNQPQHF; cdr3_nt: TGTGCCTGGAGCGGGGAAGGGATGATAGGTGTTAGCAATCAGCCCCAGCATTTT
d_call: TRBD2; v_call: TRBV2; j_call: TRBJ2-5; clone_size: -; cdr3_aa: CASSLNSGGTQYF; cdr3_nt: TGTGCCAGCAGTCTTAACTCGGGGGGGACCCAGTACTTC
d_call: TRBD1; v_call: TRBV28; j_call: TRBJ1-6; clone_size: -; cdr3_aa: CASRTPDRGWSPLHF; cdr3_nt: TGTGCCAGCAGAACCCCGGACAGGGGCTGGTCACCCCTCCACTTT
d_call: -; v_call: TRBV18; j_call: TRBJ1-1; clone_size: -; cdr3_aa: CASSPGGAGSTEAFF; cdr3_nt: TGTGCCAGCTCACCCGGGGGGGCGGGTAGCACTGAAGCTTTCTTT
d_call: TRBD2; v_call: TRBV13; j_call: TRBJ2-3; clone_size: -; cdr3_aa: CASSLGGLAESTDTQYF; cdr3_nt: TGTGCCAGCAGCTTAGGGGGACTAGCGGAAAGCACAGATACGCAGTATTTT
d_call: TRBD1; v_call: TRBV28; j_call: TRBJ1-2; clone_size: -; cdr3_aa: CASSPTGTVYGYTF; cdr3_nt: TGTGCCAGCAGTCCTACGGGGACAGTCTATGGCTACACCTTC
d_call: TRBD2; v_call: TRBV4-2; j_call: TRBJ2-3; clone_size: -; cdr3_aa: CASSQEVTGLAGGDTQYF; cdr3_nt: TGTGCCAGCAGCCAAGAGGTCACGGGACTAGCGGGGGGAGATACGCAGTATTTT
d_call: TRBD1; v_call: TRBV7-2; j_call: TRBJ1-5; clone_size: -; cdr3_aa: CASSLGGAGGSSNQPQHF; cdr3_nt: TGTGCCAGCAGCTTAGGGGGCGCAGGGGGCTCGAGCAATCAGCCCCAGCATTTT
d_call: TRBD2; v_call: TRBV7-2; j_call: TRBJ2-3; clone_size: -; cdr3_aa: CASSVTSGGTPDTQYF; cdr3_nt: TGTGCCAGCAGCGTAACTAGCGGGGGGACCCCAGATACGCAGTATTTT
d_call: -; v_call: TRBV5-1; j_call: TRBJ2-3; clone_size: -; cdr3_aa: CASSLDRKEYF; cdr3_nt: TGCGCCAGCAGCTTGGACAGGAAGGAGTATTTT
d_call: TRBD1; v_call: TRBV18; j_call: TRBJ1-2; clone_size: -; cdr3_aa: CASSLTRGPGYGYTF; cdr3_nt: TGTGCCAGCTCACTAACCAGGGGGCCGGGCTATGGCTACACCTTC
d_call: -; v_call: TRBV5-1; j_call: TRBJ1-3; clone_size: -; cdr3_aa: CASSLDIDTRTNSGNTIYF; cdr3_nt: TGCGCCAGCAGCTTGGATATTGACACCAGAACAAACTCTGGAAACACCATATATTTT
d_call: TRBD2; v_call: TRBV5-4; j_call: TRBJ2-1; clone_size: -; cdr3_aa: CASSPTSGGYNEQFF; cdr3_nt: TGTGCCAGCAGCCCGACTAGCGGGGGCTACAATGAGCAGTTCTTC
d_call: TRBD1; v_call: TRBV28; j_call: TRBJ1-4; clone_size: -; cdr3_aa: CASSSPGQGSSEKLFF; cdr3_nt: TGTGCCAGCAGTTCCCCGGGACAGGGGTCTAGTGAAAAACTGTTTTTT
d_call: -; v_call: TRBV28; j_call: TRBJ1-6; clone_size: -; cdr3_aa: CASSSVPYNSPLHF; cdr3_nt: TGTGCCAGCAGTTCGGTACCCTATAATTCACCCCTCCACTTT
d_call: -; v_call: TRBV7-3; j_call: TRBJ1-6; clone_size: -; cdr3_aa: CASSFGSRRDNSPLHF; cdr3_nt: TGTGCCAGCAGCTTCGGGTCGCGGAGGGATAATTCACCCCTCCACTTT
d_call: -; v_call: TRBV4-2; j_call: TRBJ2-1; clone_size: -; cdr3_aa: CASSQGGAGDNEQFF; cdr3_nt: TGTGCCAGCAGCCAAGGGGGGGCGGGAGACAATGAGCAGTTCTTC
d_call: -; v_call: TRBV11-2; j_call: TRBJ1-2; clone_size: -; cdr3_aa: CASSPLREGYGYTF; cdr3_nt: TGTGCCAGCAGCCCCCTTCGGGAGGGCTATGGCTACACCTTC